One T cell receptor (beta chain) is described in this entry. Its antigen is undetermined. The repertoire was sequenced with immunoSEQ multiplex PCR; TCRdb's copy has only in-frame clones and lacks some. In the table there are about 6,900 clones, 65% to 80% of which are singletons. This sample is drawn from a study of somatic mutations in cytotoxic T cells in rheumatoid arthritis. Study-wide context: Certain V beta antibody-stained T-cell populations, V beta1+ cells sequenced for TCRB among them, were flow-sorted to nearly 100% purity.

Study-level results: With approximately 66 patients examined, roughly eight had a largest CD8+ clone exceeding 20% of CD8+ cells. The study found no significant difference in CD8+ T-cell clonality between rheumatoid arthritis patients and age-matched healthy controls. Age was associated with higher CD8+ clonality in rheumatoid arthritis patients, not in healthy controls.

V was clipped by 9 bases and J by 2 bases, with 5 bases between them. The CDR3 consists of 12 residues. Germline V gives CDR1 LNHDA, CDR2 SQIVND (reference sequence). V and J are TRBV19 and TRBJ2-6; no clear D. The TCR was taken from an adult with rheumatoid arthritis. The sample comprised CD8+ T cells sorted from blood. CDR3 protein: CASRAGANVLTF. The CDR3 DNA follows: TGTGCCAGCCGGGCTGGGGCCAACGTCCTGACTTTC.